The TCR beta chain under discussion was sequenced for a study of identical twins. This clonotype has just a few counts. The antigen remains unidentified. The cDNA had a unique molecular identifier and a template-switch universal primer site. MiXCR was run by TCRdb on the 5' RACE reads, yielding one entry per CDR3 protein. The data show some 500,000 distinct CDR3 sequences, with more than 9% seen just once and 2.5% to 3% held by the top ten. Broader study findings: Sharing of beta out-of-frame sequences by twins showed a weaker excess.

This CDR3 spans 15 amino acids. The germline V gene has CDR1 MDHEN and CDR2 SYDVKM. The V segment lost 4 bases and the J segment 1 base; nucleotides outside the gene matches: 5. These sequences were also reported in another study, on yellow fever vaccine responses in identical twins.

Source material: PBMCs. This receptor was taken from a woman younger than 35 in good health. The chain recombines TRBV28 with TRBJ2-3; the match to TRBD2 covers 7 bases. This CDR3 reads CASSSSGEGTDTQYF. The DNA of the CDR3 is TGTGCCAGCAGTTCCAGCGGGGAAGGCACAGATACGCAGTATTTT.